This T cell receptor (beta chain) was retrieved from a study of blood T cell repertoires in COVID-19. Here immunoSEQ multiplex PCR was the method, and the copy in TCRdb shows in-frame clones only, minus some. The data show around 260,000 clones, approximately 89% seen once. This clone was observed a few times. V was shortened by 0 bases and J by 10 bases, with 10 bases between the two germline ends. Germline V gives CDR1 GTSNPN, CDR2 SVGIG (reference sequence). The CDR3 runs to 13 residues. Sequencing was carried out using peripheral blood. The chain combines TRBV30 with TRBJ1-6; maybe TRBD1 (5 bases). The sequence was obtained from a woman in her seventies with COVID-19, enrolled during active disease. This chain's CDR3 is CAWSVQGGSPLHF. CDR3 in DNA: TGTGCCTGGAGTGTCCAGGGAGGATCACCCCTCCACTTT.